A single sample is the source of the 4 T cell receptor beta chains below, sequenced in a study of blood T cells in healthy people across ages. The second PCR ran about 7 to 12 cycles with a sample-barcoded 5' primer and J-beta primers. TCRdb re-analysed the 5' RACE reads in MiXCR, keeping a single row per CDR3 protein. The sample contains 800,000 to 950,000 distinct CDR3 sequences, just under 30% of which appear only once. These data also formed part of another study, on T cells of mothers and their children.

Material for sequencing was blood. The source of these receptors is a woman in her thirties or forties in good health.

The chain has TRBV7-6 and TRBJ2-7; TRBD1 matches 12 bases. With V trimmed by 5 bases and J by 6 bases, 8 bases remained unmatched. The V gene's germline CDR1 is SGHVS and CDR2 FNYEAQ. The CDR3 spans 15 residues. The CDR3 DNA reads as TGTGCCAGCAGCCCCGGGACAGGGGGCGAGGGCGAGCAGTACTTC. This gives the protein CASSPGTGGEGEQYF.

As concerns this clonotype: A single base separates this from a much larger clone, so it may be a read error. V and J are TRBV5-1 and TRBJ2-3, with a possible D match to TRBD2 (7 bases). CDR3 length equals 16 residues. Germline assignment: CDR1 SGHRS and CDR2 YFSETQ. DNA for the CDR3: TGCGCCAGCAGCTTGGATCCGGGGGGCCTCACAGATACGCGGTATTTT. Protein sequence: CASSLDPGGLTDTRYF.

The chain combines TRBV2 with TRBJ2-1; 7 nucleotides match TRBD2. This CDR3 has 16 residues. Germline CDR1 and CDR2: SNHLY and FYNNEI. J lost 4 bases, V lost 1 base, and 7 bases had no gene match. The CDR3 nucleotides are TGTGCCAGCAGTGAAGAGACTAGCTCGGGTTACAATGAGCAGTTCTTC. Translation: CASSEETSSGYNEQFF.

This clonotype was recorded many times. This chain joins TRBV6-5 and TRBJ2-5; no clear D gene. This CDR3 is built from 15 residues. V was trimmed by 2 bases and J by 1 base, leaving 11 bases between them. Germline CDR1 reads MNHEY; CDR2 reads SVGAGI. The DNA for the CDR3 is TGTGCCAGCAGTTACAGCGCTATCAGCCAAGAGACCCAGTACTTC. This codes for CASSYSAISQETQYF.